This T cell receptor (beta chain) emerged from a study of blood T cell repertoires in COVID-19. About the research overall: Material from acute and convalescent COVID-19 was sourced from the United States, Italy and Spain. PBMCs, B-cell-depleted T cells, or T cells provided the cDNA or gDNA that made up the material.

In its sample, this clone was seen a few times. V lost 5 bases, J lost 0 bases, and 11 bases lay in between. This CDR3 is 14 amino acids long. Germline V gives CDR1 LNHDA, CDR2 SQIVND (reference sequence). In the source study's methods: Estimates of nucleated cell counts were drawn from the amplification of reference gene primers. Assay: immunoSEQ multiplex PCR; the TCRdb copy retains only in-frame clones and omits some. The D gene and trimming were derived from the DNA, and the V and J assignments and clone size from that table. The sample yields roughly 70,000 clones, around 80% seen once. Sequenced sample: peripheral blood. The chain is built from TRBV19 and TRBJ2-7, with TRBD1 as a possible D gene (6 bases). This sequence originates from a man between 65 and 85 years old who had recovered from COVID-19. The CDR3 is CASSVQGLSYEQYF. For the CDR3, the DNA is TGTGCCAGTAGTGTACAGGGCCTCTCCTACGAGCAGTACTTC.